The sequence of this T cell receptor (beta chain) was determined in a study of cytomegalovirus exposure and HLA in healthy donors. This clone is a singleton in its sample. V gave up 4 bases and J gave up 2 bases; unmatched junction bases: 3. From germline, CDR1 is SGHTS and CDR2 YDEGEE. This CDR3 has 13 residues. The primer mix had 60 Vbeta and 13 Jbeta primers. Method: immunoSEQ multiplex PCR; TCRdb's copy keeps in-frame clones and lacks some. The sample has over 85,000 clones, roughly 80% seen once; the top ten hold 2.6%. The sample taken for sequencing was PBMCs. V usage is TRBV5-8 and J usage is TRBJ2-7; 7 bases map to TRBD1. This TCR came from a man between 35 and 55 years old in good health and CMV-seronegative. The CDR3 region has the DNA TGTGCCAGCAGCCGGACAGGTCCCTACGAGCAGTACTTC. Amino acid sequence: CASSRTGPYEQYF.